The source of this T cell receptor beta chain is a study of prognosis after radiotherapy for stage I lung cancer. The CDR3 is made up of 13 amino acids, end residues included. This clonotype was seen ten or more times. The DNA is left out, because the CDR3 cannot be placed on it with certainty; the CDR3 is given as TCRdb lists it. Amplification of the TCR beta CDR3 (from genomic DNA) was done by two-round multiplex PCR. It was primers specific to each TRBV and TRBJ gene that first-round PCR used. One entry per CDR3 protein results from TCRdb running MiXCR on the multiplex PCR reads. The table lists roughly 30,000 distinct CDR3 sequences, about 41% of them singletons, with around 29% in the top ten.

This chain uses TRBV7-5 with TRBJ2-7. TRBV7-5 represents a pseudogene. The receptor was isolated from a donor over 45 with non-small cell lung cancer. The sequencing used PBMCs, collected before or after stereotactic body radiation therapy (not recorded which). CDR3 protein: CISVSEVHYEQYF.